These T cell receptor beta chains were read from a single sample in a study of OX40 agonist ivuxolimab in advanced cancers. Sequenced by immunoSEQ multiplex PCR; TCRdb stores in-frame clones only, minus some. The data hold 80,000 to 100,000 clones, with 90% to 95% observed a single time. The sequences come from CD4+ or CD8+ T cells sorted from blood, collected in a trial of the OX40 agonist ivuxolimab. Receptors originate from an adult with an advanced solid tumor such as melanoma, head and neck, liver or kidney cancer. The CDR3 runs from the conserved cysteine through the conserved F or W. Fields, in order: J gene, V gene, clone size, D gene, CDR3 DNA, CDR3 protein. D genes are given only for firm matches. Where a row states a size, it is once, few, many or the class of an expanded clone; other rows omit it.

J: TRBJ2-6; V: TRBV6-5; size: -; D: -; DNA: TGTGCCAGCCAGGGGTATGGGGCCAACGTCCTGACTTTC; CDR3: CASQGYGANVLTF
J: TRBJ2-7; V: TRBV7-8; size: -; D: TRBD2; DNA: TGTGCCAGCAACTTTCCTAGCGGCATCGAGCAGTACTTC; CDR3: CASNFPSGIEQYF
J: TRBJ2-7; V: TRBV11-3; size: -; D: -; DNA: TGTGCCAGCAGCATGACCGATCACTCCTACGAGCAGTACTTC; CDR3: CASSMTDHSYEQYF
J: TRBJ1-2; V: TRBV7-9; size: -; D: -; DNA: TGTGCCAGCAGCCCACTGGGGGCTGGCTACACCTTC; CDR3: CASSPLGAGYTF
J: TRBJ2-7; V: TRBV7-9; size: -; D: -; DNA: TGTGCCAGCAGCTTTCGGCGGTCTGTCTACGAGCAGTACTTC; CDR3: CASSFRRSVYEQYF
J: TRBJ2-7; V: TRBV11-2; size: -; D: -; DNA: TGTGCCAGCAGCTATGGCACCTCAGGGGAAGCCCTTCTTATCGCGCAGTACTTC; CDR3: CASSYGTSGEALLIAQYF
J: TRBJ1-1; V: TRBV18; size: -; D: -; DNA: TGTGCCAGCTCACCAGAATCCGGGGTAGGAATGAACACTGAAGCTTTCTTT; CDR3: CASSPESGVGMNTEAFF
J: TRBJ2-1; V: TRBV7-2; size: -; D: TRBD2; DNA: TGTGCCAGCAGCTTGGCCAGGACTAGCGGGAGGACCTACAATGAGCAGTTCTTC; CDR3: CASSLARTSGRTYNEQFF
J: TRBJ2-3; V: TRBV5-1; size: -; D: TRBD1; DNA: TGCGCCAGCAGCTCTCAGGGGGCTGTAGATACGCAGTATTTT; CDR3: CASSSQGAVDTQYF
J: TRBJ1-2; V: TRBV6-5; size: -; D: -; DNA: TGTGCCAGCGTACTACAACAGGGTATGGTTGGCTACACCTTC; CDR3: CASVLQQGMVGYTF
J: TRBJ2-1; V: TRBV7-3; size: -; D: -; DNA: TGTGCCAGCAGCTTAAGGAGTCTTCTAGTTAATGAGCAGTTCTTC; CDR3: CASSLRSLLVNEQFF
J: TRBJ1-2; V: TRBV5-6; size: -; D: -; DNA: TGTGCCAGCAGCTCCGGGGTATGGGGGCTGGGGGGAAACTATGGCTACACCTTC; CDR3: CASSSGVWGLGGNYGYTF
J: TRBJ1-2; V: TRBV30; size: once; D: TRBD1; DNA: TGTGCCTGGAGGAGGGACAGGGGGCCTGGCTACACCTTC; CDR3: CAWRRDRGPGYTF
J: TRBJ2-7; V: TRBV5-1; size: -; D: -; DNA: TGCGCCAGCAGCCAAGACTACGAGCAGTACTTC; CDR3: CASSQDYEQYF
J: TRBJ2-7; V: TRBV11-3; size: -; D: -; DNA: TGTGCCAGCAGCTTAGAAGGGGGCGAGCAGTACTTC; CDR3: CASSLEGGEQYF
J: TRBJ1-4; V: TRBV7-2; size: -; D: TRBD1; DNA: TGTGCCAGCAGCTTGGACAGGGAAGGGAAACTGTTTTTT; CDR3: CASSLDREGKLFF
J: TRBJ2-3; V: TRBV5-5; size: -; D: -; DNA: TGTGCCAGCAGCAACCAAGAGAGTGGTACGCAGTATTTT; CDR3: CASSNQESGTQYF
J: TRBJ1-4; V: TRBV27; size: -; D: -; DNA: TGTGCCAGCAGTTTATCGGGACCCCCTAGGGCGTATGAAAAACTGTTTTTT; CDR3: CASSLSGPPRAYEKLFF
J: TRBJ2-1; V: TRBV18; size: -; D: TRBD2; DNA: TGTGCCAGCTCACCAACTAGCGGAAATTACAATGAGCAGTTCTTC; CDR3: CASSPTSGNYNEQFF
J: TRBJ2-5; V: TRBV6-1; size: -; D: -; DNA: TGTGCCAGCAGTGACCGGGCCAGAGAGACCCAGTACTTC; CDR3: CASSDRARETQYF
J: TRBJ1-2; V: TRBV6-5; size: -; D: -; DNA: TGTGCCAGCAGCCCCCGACAAGCGGCTAACTATGGCTACACCTTC; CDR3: CASSPRQAANYGYTF
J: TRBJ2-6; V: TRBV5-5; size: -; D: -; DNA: TGTGCCAGCAGCCATGCCGGACAGTCCTCTGGGGCCAACGTCCTGACTTTC; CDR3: CASSHAGQSSGANVLTF
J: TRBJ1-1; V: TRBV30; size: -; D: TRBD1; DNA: TGTGCCTGGAATTCAGGGGGGCTCACTGAAGCTTTCTTT; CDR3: CAWNSGGLTEAFF
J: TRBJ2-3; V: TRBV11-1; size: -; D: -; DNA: TGTGCCAGCAGAGAAACTAGCACAGATACGCAGTATTTT; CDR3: CASRETSTDTQYF
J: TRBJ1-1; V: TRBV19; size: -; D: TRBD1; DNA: TGTGCCAGTAGTGACTCCGGGACAGACGATGAAGCTTTCTTT; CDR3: CASSDSGTDDEAFF
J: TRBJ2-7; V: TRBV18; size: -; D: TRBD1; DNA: TGTGCCAGCTCACCCGGACAGGGATCAAGCTACGAGCAGTACTTC; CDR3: CASSPGQGSSYEQYF
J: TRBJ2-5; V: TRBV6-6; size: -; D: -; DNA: TGTGCCAGCAGTTACCCCGGAGAGTTCGAGACCCAGTACTTC; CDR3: CASSYPGEFETQYF
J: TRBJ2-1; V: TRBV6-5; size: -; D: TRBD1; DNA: TGTGCCAGCAGTAGACAGGGTATCGACAATGAGCAGTTCTTC; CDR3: CASSRQGIDNEQFF
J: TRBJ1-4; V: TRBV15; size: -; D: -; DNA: TGTGCCACCAGCAGAGAAGCAGGGTTGGGTGAAAAACTGTTTTTT; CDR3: CATSREAGLGEKLFF
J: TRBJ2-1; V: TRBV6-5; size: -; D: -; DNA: TGTGCCAGCAGAACGCAGTTACCCCTCTCAAATGAGCAGTTCTTC; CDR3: CASRTQLPLSNEQFF
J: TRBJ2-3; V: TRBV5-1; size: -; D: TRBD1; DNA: TGCGCCAGCAGCTTGGGCCACGGGACAGGGCTTCCAGATACGCAGTATTTT; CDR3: CASSLGHGTGLPDTQYF
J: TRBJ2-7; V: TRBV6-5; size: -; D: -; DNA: TGTGCCACCGCGAAGCTAGCGACCTTACTCGAGCAGTACTTC; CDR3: CATAKLATLLEQYF
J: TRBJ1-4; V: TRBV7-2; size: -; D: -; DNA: TGTGCCAGCAGCTACCAACTGGCAACTAATGAAAAACTGTTTTTT; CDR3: CASSYQLATNEKLFF
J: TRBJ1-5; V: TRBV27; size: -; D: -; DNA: TGTGCCAGCGGGGAAACGCGACAGCCCCAGCATTTT; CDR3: CASGETRQPQHF
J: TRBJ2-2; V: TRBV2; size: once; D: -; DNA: TGTGCCAGCAGTAGGACAGAACTCACCGGGGAGCTGTTTTTT; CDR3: CASSRTELTGELFF
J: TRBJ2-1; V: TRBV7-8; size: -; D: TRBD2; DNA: TGTGCCAGCAGCCCGGCGACTAGCGGGGGGGCCCTGTTCTTC; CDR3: CASSPATSGGALFF
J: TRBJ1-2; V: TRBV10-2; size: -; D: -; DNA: TGCGCCAGCAATCGAGGGTCAGGGGTTCACTATGGCTACACCTTC; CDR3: CASNRGSGVHYGYTF
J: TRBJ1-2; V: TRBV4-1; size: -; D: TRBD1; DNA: TGCGCCAGCAGCCAAGGGTGGGACAGGGCGGATGGCTACACCTTC; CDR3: CASSQGWDRADGYTF
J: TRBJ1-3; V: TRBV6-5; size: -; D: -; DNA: TGTGCCAGCAGTTACTCGGTGGCAGGGGCTGGAAACACCATATATTTT; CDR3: CASSYSVAGAGNTIYF